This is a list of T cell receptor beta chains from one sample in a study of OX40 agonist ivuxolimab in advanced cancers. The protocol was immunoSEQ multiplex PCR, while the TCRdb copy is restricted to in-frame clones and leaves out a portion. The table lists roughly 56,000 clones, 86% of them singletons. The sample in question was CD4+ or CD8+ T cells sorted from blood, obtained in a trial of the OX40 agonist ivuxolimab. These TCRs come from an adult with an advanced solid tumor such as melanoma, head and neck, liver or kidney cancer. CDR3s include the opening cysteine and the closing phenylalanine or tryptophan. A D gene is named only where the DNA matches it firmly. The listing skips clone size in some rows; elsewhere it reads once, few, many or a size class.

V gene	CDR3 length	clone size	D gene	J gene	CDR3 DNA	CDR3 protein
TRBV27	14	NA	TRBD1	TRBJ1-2	TGTGCCAGCAGGAATGCAGGGGGCGCGGATGGCTACACCTTC	CASRNAGGADGYTF
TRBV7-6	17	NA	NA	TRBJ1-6	TGTGCCAGCAGCTCGTCTACTACCATCGGGATGAATTCACCCCTCCACTTT	CASSSSTTIGMNSPLHF
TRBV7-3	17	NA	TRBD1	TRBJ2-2	TGTGCCAGCAGTCCGGACAGGGTCCAGGGGAACACCGGGGAGCTGTTTTTT	CASSPDRVQGNTGELFF
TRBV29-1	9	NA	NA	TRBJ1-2	TGCAGCGTTGAGAGACAGGAATCCTTC	CSVERQESF
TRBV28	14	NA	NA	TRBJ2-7	TGTGCCAGCAGTTTACCCGGCTATCAAGGGGAGCAGTACTTC	CASSLPGYQGEQYF
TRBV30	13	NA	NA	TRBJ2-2	TGTGCCTGGAGTCATTCGGGGACCGGGGAGCTGTTTTTT	CAWSHSGTGELFF
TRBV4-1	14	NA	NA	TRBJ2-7	TGCGCCAGCAGCCTGGACGGTACCCCGAACGAGCAGTACTTC	CASSLDGTPNEQYF
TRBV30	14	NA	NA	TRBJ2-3	TGTGCCTGGAGTGGTTCAGGGGGGACCGATACGCAGTATTTT	CAWSGSGGTDTQYF
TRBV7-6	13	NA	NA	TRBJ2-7	TGTGCCAGCAGCCAGGGACGGCTTAGGGAGCAGTACTTC	CASSQGRLREQYF
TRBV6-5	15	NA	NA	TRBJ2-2	TGTGCCAGCAGTTACGCGTTGACCTCCACCGGGGAGCTGTTTTTT	CASSYALTSTGELFF
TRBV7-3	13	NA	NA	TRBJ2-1	TGTGCCAGCAGCTTGCGGCCTTACAATGAGCAGTTCTTC	CASSLRPYNEQFF
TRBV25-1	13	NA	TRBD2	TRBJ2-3	TGTGCCAGTGGACTAGCGGGGGCAGATACGCAGTATTTT	CASGLAGADTQYF
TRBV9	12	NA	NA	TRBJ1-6	TGTGCCAGCAGCGTAAGCGGTTTACCCCTCCACTTT	CASSVSGLPLHF
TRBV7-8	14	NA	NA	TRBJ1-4	TGTGCCAGCAGCTTGAACGTGGGGACTGAAAAACTGTTTTTT	CASSLNVGTEKLFF
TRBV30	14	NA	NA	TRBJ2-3	TGTGCCTGGTTGGGCCTACGACCTTGGGATACGCAGTATTTT	CAWLGLRPWDTQYF
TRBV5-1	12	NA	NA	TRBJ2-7	TGCGCCAGCAGCTTACAGGGTGGCGAGCAGTACTTC	CASSLQGGEQYF
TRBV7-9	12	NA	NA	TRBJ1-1	TGTGCCAGCAGCTTAGATATGGCAGAAGCTTTCTTT	CASSLDMAEAFF
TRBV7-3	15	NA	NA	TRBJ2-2	TGTGCCAGCAGCTTAAATCAGGGGTCCACCGGGGAGCTGTTTTTT	CASSLNQGSTGELFF
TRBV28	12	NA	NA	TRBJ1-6	TGTGCCAGCAGTGCCCCACGTTCACCCCTCCACTTT	CASSAPRSPLHF
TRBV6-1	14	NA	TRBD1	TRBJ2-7	TGTGCCAGCAGCCACACAGGGGGGAGCGACGAGCAGTACTTC	CASSHTGGSDEQYF
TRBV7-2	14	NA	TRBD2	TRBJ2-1	TGTGCCAGCAGGACGAGCGGGGGGGCCTGGGAGCAGTTCTTC	CASRTSGGAWEQFF
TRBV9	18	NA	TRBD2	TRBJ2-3	TGTGCCAGCAGCGTAGGTCCTAGCGGGGGGGCTAGCACAGATACGCAGTATTTT	CASSVGPSGGASTDTQYF
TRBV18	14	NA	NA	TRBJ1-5	TGTGCCAGCTCACAGGGGGACGGCAATCAGCCCCAGCATTTT	CASSQGDGNQPQHF
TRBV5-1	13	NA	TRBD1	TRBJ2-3	TGCGCCAGCATGGGGACAGATACAGATACGCAGTATTTT	CASMGTDTDTQYF
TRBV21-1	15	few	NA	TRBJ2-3	TGTGCCAGCAGCAAAAAGGGACCCGGCACAGATACGCAGTATTTT	CASSKKGPGTDTQYF
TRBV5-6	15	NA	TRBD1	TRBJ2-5	TGTGCCAGCAAGGGACAAGACAGGGGAGAAGAGACCCAGTACTTC	CASKGQDRGEETQYF
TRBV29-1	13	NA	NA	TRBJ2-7	TGCAGCGCCAACGCGGGGATAACCTACGAGCAGTACTTC	CSANAGITYEQYF
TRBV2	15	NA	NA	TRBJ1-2	TGTGCCAGCCCAAACCAGCTCCGGGCCCCGGGGGGCTACACCTTC	CASPNQLRAPGGYTF
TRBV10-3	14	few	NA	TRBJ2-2	TGTGCCATCAGGGATCAGGGAAGCACCGGGGAGCTGTTTTTT	CAIRDQGSTGELFF
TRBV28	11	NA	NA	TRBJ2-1	TGTGCCACTGAGACCGGGGTAGAGCAGTTCTTC	CATETGVEQFF
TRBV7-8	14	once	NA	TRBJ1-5	TGTGCCAGCAGCTTAGGGGGGGAGGGAAAGCCCCAGCATTTT	CASSLGGEGKPQHF
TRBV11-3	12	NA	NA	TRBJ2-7	TGTGCCAGCAGCTTATATCTCGGTGAGCAGTACTTC	CASSLYLGEQYF
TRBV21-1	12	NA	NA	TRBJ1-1	TGTGCTAGGGGCAGCGAAGTCCCTGAAGCTTTCTTT	CARGSEVPEAFF
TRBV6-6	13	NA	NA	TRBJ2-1	TGTGCCAGCAGTTATATAGGGACTGATGAGCAGTTCTTC	CASSYIGTDEQFF
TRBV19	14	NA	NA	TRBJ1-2	TGTGCCAGTAGTAGGGCAGACTGGAACTATGGCTACACCTTC	CASSRADWNYGYTF
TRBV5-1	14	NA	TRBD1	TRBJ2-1	TGCGCCAGCGAGAAAACCGACAGGGTCGGTGAGCAGTTCTTC	CASEKTDRVGEQFF
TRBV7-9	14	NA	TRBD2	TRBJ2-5	TGTGCCAGCAGTCCCTCCGGGGGGCAAGAGACCCAGTACTTC	CASSPSGGQETQYF
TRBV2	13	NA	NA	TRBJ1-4	TGTGCCAGCACGGCACCGCCTAATGAAAAACTGTTTTTT	CASTAPPNEKLFF
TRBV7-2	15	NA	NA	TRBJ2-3	TGTGCCAGCAGCTTAGCGGCTAGCGGCACAGATACGCAGTATTTT	CASSLAASGTDTQYF
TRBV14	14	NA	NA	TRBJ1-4	TGTGCCAGCAGCCAAGACGGACGCTTAGAAAAACTGTTTTTT	CASSQDGRLEKLFF
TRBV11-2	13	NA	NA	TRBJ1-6	TGTGCCAGCACCGTGGGGGATAATTCACCCCTCCACTTT	CASTVGDNSPLHF
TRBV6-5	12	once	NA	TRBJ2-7	TGTGCCAGCAGCTCCGGCTCCTACGAGCAGTACTTC	CASSSGSYEQYF